These 13 T cell receptor beta chains were sequenced from one sample in a study of CD8+ T cells in alopecia areata. Following extraction, RNA underwent reverse transcription to cDNA, which served as the sequencing template. The assay was immunoSEQ multiplex PCR, and TCRdb's table has in-frame clones only and misses some. This table holds 61,000 or so clones, about 96% found once. The material was CD8+ T cells sorted from blood, obtained at week 0. These receptors all stem from a human donor with alopecia areata.

This sequence joins TRBV27 and TRBJ2-5, with D uncertain. The germline V gene encodes CDR1 MNHEY and CDR2 SMNVEV (reference sequence). V lost 5 bases to trimming and J lost 0 bases, with 4 bases between them. This CDR3 region has 12 residues. This CDR3 reads CASSPDQETQYF. The DNA for the CDR3 is TGTGCCAGCAGTCCGGACCAAGAGACCCAGTACTTC.

In this sample, this clone turned up once. This chain connects TRBV4-2 to TRBJ2-2, with D perhaps TRBD2 (6 bases). V dropped 0 bases and J dropped 5 bases, with 10 bases sitting between them. The germline gives CDR1 LGHNA, CDR2 YNFKEQ. The CDR3 runs to 15 residues. This CDR3 is CASSQEEGWTGELFF. In DNA form, the CDR3 reads TGTGCCAGCAGCCAAGAGGAGGGCTGGACCGGGGAGCTGTTTTTT.

This rearrangement joins TRBV5-1 to TRBJ1-2; 9 bases align to TRBD1. CDR1 SGHRS and CDR2 YFSETQ come from the germline V gene. The J segment lost 1 base and the V segment lost 0 bases, leaving 10 bases of the junction unmatched. The CDR3 is made up of 18 amino acids. CDR3: CASSLDVKGQGINYGYTF. The CDR3 coding sequence is TGCGCCAGCAGCTTGGACGTAAAGGGACAGGGTATTAACTATGGCTACACCTTC.

V and J are TRBV6-5 and TRBJ2-3, with 7 nucleotides matching TRBD2. This CDR3 is built from 15 residues. Germline values: CDR1 MNHEY, CDR2 SVGAGI. Unmatched junction bases numbered 6, after V lost 5 bases and J lost 1 base. The CDR3 DNA reads as TGTGCCAGCAGTGGGTCGGCGGGGGGCACAGATACGCAGTATTTT. It encodes CASSGSAGGTDTQYF.

The gene calls are TRBV10-3 and TRBJ2-6; 7 bases match TRBD1. The V segment lost 0 bases and the J segment 4 bases; nucleotides outside the gene matches: 0. The length of the CDR3 is 15 residues. Germline V gene sequence: CDR1 ENHRY, CDR2 SYGVKD. The CDR3 coding sequence is TGTGCCATCAGTGAGTCGGGACAGGGGGCCAACGTCCTGACTTTC. Protein product: CAISESGQGANVLTF.

In this sample, this clone turned up once. The chain is built from TRBV29-1 and TRBJ2-1; possibly TRBD1 or TRBD2 for D (6 bases each). The CDR3 consists of 14 residues. Trimming shortened V by 6 bases and J by 9 bases, and 21 bases separated the two germline ends. Germline-derived CDR1 and CDR2 are SQVTM and ANQGSEA. The CDR3 DNA is TGCAGCGTCCGACCCTCGCCCGGGGGCGTTGAGCAGTTCTTC. Translating gives CSVRPSPGGVEQFF.

For the CDR3, the DNA is TGTGCCAGCAGCCCATCCAGGGCAGGGAACACTGAAGCTTTCTTT. This gives the protein CASSPSRAGNTEAFF. The genes are TRBV7-9 and TRBJ1-1; tentative D call: TRBD1 (5 bases). CDR1 is SEHNR, CDR2 FQNEAQ, per germline (reference sequence). The CDR3 length is 15 residues. Trimming left V 5 bases short and J 1 base short, with 14 bases between.

The chain links TRBV29-1 to TRBJ2-2; no firm D call. V gave up 5 bases and J gave up 3 bases, with 1 base separating them. There are 10 residues in the CDR3. Germline lookup yields CDR1 SQVTM and CDR2 ANQGSEA. This CDR3 reads CSVYTGELFF. The CDR3 DNA is TGCAGCGTTTACACCGGGGAGCTGTTTTTT.

This clone showed up just once. The chain employs TRBV5-1 and TRBJ2-1; TRBD1 or TRBD2 may be the D gene (6 bases each). This CDR3 is 14 amino acids long. V lost 7 bases, J lost 8 bases, and 19 bases lay in between. CDR1 is SGHRS and CDR2 is YFSETQ in the germline V gene. The DNA of the CDR3 is TGCGCCAGCCTACCCGAGGGGGGCTGGGATGAGCAGTTCTTC. It encodes CASLPEGGWDEQFF.

The rearrangement uses TRBV10-3 and TRBJ1-5; 10 nucleotides line up with TRBD1. Germline-derived CDR1 and CDR2 are ENHRY and SYGVKD. The CDR3 sequence is 14 residues long. After removal of 9 bases from V and 5 bases from J, the junction contained 7 bases not matched to a gene. As DNA, the CDR3 is TGTGCCATAGGGACAGGGGCCCAACATCAGCCCCAGCATTTT. It is translated as CAIGTGAQHQPQHF.

The V gene is TRBV7-9, the J gene TRBJ2-7; 9 bases are a match to TRBD1. V lost 0 bases and J lost 0; bases outside the gene matches: 3. The CDR3 is made up of 16 amino acids. Per germline, CDR1 SEHNR and CDR2 FQNEAQ (reference sequence). The CDR3 loop is CASSLAGTGLSYEQYF. The CDR3 DNA follows: TGTGCCAGCAGCTTAGCCGGGACAGGGCTCTCCTACGAGCAGTACTTC.

The chain combines TRBV2 with TRBJ1-2; tentative D call: TRBD1 (6 bases). This CDR3 region has 13 residues. Trimming took off 6 bases at V and 7 bases at J, with 15 bases between the two ends. Germline V gene sequence: CDR1 SNHLY, CDR2 FYNNEI. The CDR3 sequence is CASRTGFSSGYTF. DNA of the CDR3: TGTGCCAGCAGAACAGGGTTTTCGTCTGGCTACACCTTC.

The rearrangement joins TRBV4-2 to TRBJ1-1, with D possibly matching TRBD1 (5 bases). The V end was cut by 2 bases, the J end by 8 bases, with 12 bases between. Germline V gene sequence: CDR1 LGHNA, CDR2 YNFKEQ. The CDR3 is 13 amino acids. CDR3 protein: CASSQYQGTEAFF. CDR3 DNA sequence: TGTGCCAGCAGCCAATACCAGGGCACCGAAGCTTTCTTT.